A selection of T cell receptor beta chains follows, all from one sample in a study of a mutant IDH1 vaccine in newly diagnosed glioma. The protocol was immunoSEQ multiplex PCR, while the TCRdb copy is restricted to in-frame clones and leaves out a portion. Of 77,000 or so clones listed, roughly 85% are singletons. These receptors' targets are unknown. This material consisted of PBMCs, taken from a glioma patient whose treatment included an IDH1 peptide vaccine. The receptors come from a woman aged 45-59 years with glioma. Both conserved end residues are part of each CDR3. A D gene is named only where the DNA matches it firmly. Clone sizes are given selectively: once, few, many, or a class where the clone is expanded.

clone size: few
V gene: TRBV5-1
J gene: TRBJ1-4
D gene: .
CDR3 DNA: TGCGCCAGCAGCTTGGCTGGAATAAGAGGTGAAAAACTGTTTTTT
CDR3 protein: CASSLAGIRGEKLFF

clone size: .
V gene: TRBV15
J gene: TRBJ2-1
D gene: .
CDR3 DNA: TGTGCCACCAGCAGGCCCGTTGGCAATGAGCAGTTCTTC
CDR3 protein: CATSRPVGNEQFF

clone size: .
V gene: TRBV6-1
J gene: TRBJ2-1
D gene: .
CDR3 DNA: TGTGCCAGCACCCTAGCAGGGCGATCGGGTGAGCAGTTCTTC
CDR3 protein: CASTLAGRSGEQFF

clone size: once
V gene: TRBV2
J gene: TRBJ2-7
D gene: .
CDR3 DNA: TGTGCCAGCAGTGGAACCCTACTCGTCTACGAGCAGTACTTC
CDR3 protein: CASSGTLLVYEQYF

clone size: .
V gene: TRBV19
J gene: TRBJ2-5
D gene: .
CDR3 DNA: TGTGCCAGTAACTCCGTTTACCAAGAGACCCAGTACTTC
CDR3 protein: CASNSVYQETQYF

clone size: .
V gene: TRBV28
J gene: TRBJ2-2
D gene: .
CDR3 DNA: TGTGCCAGCAGCGGACGGCCGCGCGGGAAGTCCGGGGAGCTGTTTTTT
CDR3 protein: CASSGRPRGKSGELFF

clone size: .
V gene: TRBV30
J gene: TRBJ2-7
D gene: TRBD2
CDR3 DNA: TGTGCCTGGAGTGTAGAAAGACTAGCGGGAAGCTCCTACGAGCAGTACTTC
CDR3 protein: CAWSVERLAGSSYEQYF

clone size: .
V gene: TRBV7-8
J gene: TRBJ2-1
D gene: TRBD1
CDR3 DNA: TGTGCCAGCAGCTTAATCACAGGGGGATACAATGAGCAGTTCTTC
CDR3 protein: CASSLITGGYNEQFF

clone size: .
V gene: TRBV2
J gene: TRBJ1-5
D gene: .
CDR3 DNA: TGTGCCAGCAGTGAAAGTCACCCTATGGACCCGTATAGCAATCAGCCCCAGCATTTT
CDR3 protein: CASSESHPMDPYSNQPQHF

clone size: few
V gene: TRBV7-3
J gene: TRBJ1-1
D gene: .
CDR3 DNA: TGTGCCAGCAGCTTACGCCCTTTGGGAGAGAACACTGAAGCTTTCTTT
CDR3 protein: CASSLRPLGENTEAFF

clone size: .
V gene: TRBV6-5
J gene: TRBJ2-3
D gene: .
CDR3 DNA: TGTGCCAGCAGCTCTAGAAGAGGCACAGATACGCAGTATTTT
CDR3 protein: CASSSRRGTDTQYF

clone size: .
V gene: TRBV11-2
J gene: TRBJ2-3
D gene: .
CDR3 DNA: TGTGCCAGCAGCTTACGGGACCCCTACACAGATACGCAGTATTTT
CDR3 protein: CASSLRDPYTDTQYF

clone size: .
V gene: TRBV11-2
J gene: TRBJ2-7
D gene: .
CDR3 DNA: TGTGCCAGCAGCTTAGGTTGGGGTGGCCCCCACGAGCAGTACTTC
CDR3 protein: CASSLGWGGPHEQYF

clone size: .
V gene: TRBV6-5
J gene: TRBJ1-3
D gene: TRBD1
CDR3 DNA: TGTGCCAGCAGGACCGGGACAGGGGCTGGAAACACCATATATTTT
CDR3 protein: CASRTGTGAGNTIYF

clone size: .
V gene: TRBV30
J gene: TRBJ2-4
D gene: .
CDR3 DNA: TGTGCCTGGAGCCTTGGTTCAGCCAAAAACATTCAGTACTTC
CDR3 protein: CAWSLGSAKNIQYF

clone size: once
V gene: TRBV5-1
J gene: TRBJ2-1
D gene: .
CDR3 DNA: TGCGCCAGCAGCTTGGGCGGGTTGTACAATGAGCAGTTCTTC
CDR3 protein: CASSLGGLYNEQFF

clone size: .
V gene: TRBV18
J gene: TRBJ2-7
D gene: TRBD2
CDR3 DNA: TGTGCCAGCTCACCATCTAGCGGGAGGATCTACGAGCAGTACTTC
CDR3 protein: CASSPSSGRIYEQYF

clone size: .
V gene: TRBV11-2
J gene: TRBJ2-7
D gene: TRBD1
CDR3 DNA: TGTGCCAGCAGCTCTCCCGGGACAGGGGGACCCTACGAGCAGTACTTC
CDR3 protein: CASSSPGTGGPYEQYF

clone size: .
V gene: TRBV19
J gene: TRBJ1-4
D gene: TRBD1
CDR3 DNA: TGTGCCAGTAGGACCGGGACAGGGGTGAATGAAAAACTGTTTTTT
CDR3 protein: CASRTGTGVNEKLFF

clone size: .
V gene: TRBV11-2
J gene: TRBJ2-2
D gene: TRBD1
CDR3 DNA: TGTGCCAGCAGCTTAGGCAGGGGGTCAGCCGGGGAGCTGTTTTTT
CDR3 protein: CASSLGRGSAGELFF

clone size: once
V gene: TRBV6-6
J gene: TRBJ2-7
D gene: TRBD1
CDR3 DNA: TGTGCCAGCAGTTACTCCGGGACAGGGGGCAATGAGCAGTACTTC
CDR3 protein: CASSYSGTGGNEQYF

clone size: few
V gene: TRBV20-1
J gene: TRBJ1-1
D gene: .
CDR3 DNA: TGCAGTGCTAGAAGACGGGAGGACGCTTTCTTT
CDR3 protein: CSARRREDAFF

clone size: .
V gene: TRBV28
J gene: TRBJ1-4
D gene: .
CDR3 DNA: TGTGCCAGCAGTAGAATGGGACTTGATGAAAAACTGTTTTTT
CDR3 protein: CASSRMGLDEKLFF

clone size: .
V gene: TRBV27
J gene: TRBJ2-1
D gene: .
CDR3 DNA: TGTGCCAGCAGTTCCCTAATTAAGGTTCTCTCCTACAATGAGCAGTTCTTC
CDR3 protein: CASSSLIKVLSYNEQFF

clone size: .
V gene: TRBV7-9
J gene: TRBJ1-1
D gene: TRBD1
CDR3 DNA: TGTGCCAGCAGCTTACAAGGGGGCCCCACTGAAGCTTTCTTT
CDR3 protein: CASSLQGGPTEAFF

clone size: .
V gene: TRBV19
J gene: TRBJ1-2
D gene: TRBD1
CDR3 DNA: TGTGCCAGTGGACAGGGGGCTTTCTCTGGCTACACCTTC
CDR3 protein: CASGQGAFSGYTF

clone size: .
V gene: TRBV29-1
J gene: TRBJ2-5
D gene: TRBD1
CDR3 DNA: TGCAGCGCTAGACAGGGAGAGACCCAGTACTTC
CDR3 protein: CSARQGETQYF

clone size: .
V gene: TRBV28
J gene: TRBJ2-3
D gene: .
CDR3 DNA: TGTGCCAGCAGTCCAATAGCGGCTAGCACAGATACGCAGTATTTT
CDR3 protein: CASSPIAASTDTQYF

clone size: .
V gene: TRBV2
J gene: TRBJ1-2
D gene: .
CDR3 DNA: TGTGCCAGCAGTACAGGGTCACGGGGCTACACCTTC
CDR3 protein: CASSTGSRGYTF

clone size: .
V gene: TRBV6-6
J gene: TRBJ2-3
D gene: .
CDR3 DNA: TGTGCCAGCAGTTACCGGGACACCACAGATACGCAGTATTTT
CDR3 protein: CASSYRDTTDTQYF

clone size: .
V gene: TRBV28
J gene: TRBJ2-2
D gene: .
CDR3 DNA: TGTGCCAGCAGTTTGCGAAAGTCTTTGAACACCGGGGAGCTGTTTTTT
CDR3 protein: CASSLRKSLNTGELFF

clone size: .
V gene: TRBV7-8
J gene: TRBJ2-5
D gene: TRBD1
CDR3 DNA: TGTGCCAGCAGCTTAACAGGGGTCAGAGAGACCCAGTACTTC
CDR3 protein: CASSLTGVRETQYF

clone size: .
V gene: TRBV14
J gene: TRBJ1-1
D gene: .
CDR3 DNA: TGTGCCAGCAGCCAAGACTTGGGTTCTGAAGCTTTCTTT
CDR3 protein: CASSQDLGSEAFF

clone size: .
V gene: TRBV6-1
J gene: TRBJ1-2
D gene: .
CDR3 DNA: TGTGCCAGCAGTGAAGTCGAGGGCTACTATGGCTACACCTTC
CDR3 protein: CASSEVEGYYGYTF

clone size: .
V gene: TRBV27
J gene: TRBJ2-3
D gene: TRBD2
CDR3 DNA: TGTGCCAGCAGTGAGCTACGAACGGGACTAGTCACAGATACGCAGTATTTT
CDR3 protein: CASSELRTGLVTDTQYF

clone size: .
V gene: TRBV10-2
J gene: TRBJ2-5
D gene: TRBD1
CDR3 DNA: TGCGCCAGCAGTGAGTTAGAGACAGGGCAAGAGACCCAGTACTTC
CDR3 protein: CASSELETGQETQYF

clone size: .
V gene: TRBV5-1
J gene: TRBJ2-3
D gene: .
CDR3 DNA: TGCGCCAGCACCTGGGGGAATACGCAGTATTTT
CDR3 protein: CASTWGNTQYF

clone size: .
V gene: TRBV9
J gene: TRBJ1-2
D gene: TRBD1
CDR3 DNA: TGTGCCAGCAGCGTAGAGACAGGGAGAGCTAACTATGGCTACACCTTC
CDR3 protein: CASSVETGRANYGYTF

clone size: few
V gene: TRBV5-6
J gene: TRBJ1-4
D gene: .
CDR3 DNA: TGTGCCAGCAGCTCAAGAAGATTAGATCTGTTTTTT
CDR3 protein: CASSSRRLDLFF

clone size: .
V gene: TRBV28
J gene: TRBJ2-4
D gene: .
CDR3 DNA: TGTGCCAGCAGTTTCGGCGCCAAAAACATTCAGTACTTC
CDR3 protein: CASSFGAKNIQYF

clone size: .
V gene: TRBV10-2
J gene: TRBJ2-1
D gene: TRBD2
CDR3 DNA: TGCGCCAGCAGTGGCTTACTAGCGAACTCCTACAATGAGCAGTTCTTC
CDR3 protein: CASSGLLANSYNEQFF

clone size: .
V gene: TRBV29-1
J gene: TRBJ2-1
D gene: .
CDR3 DNA: TGCAGCGTGTCGGGGCCTTTCCTTAACTACAATGAGCAGTTCTTC
CDR3 protein: CSVSGPFLNYNEQFF